This entry lists 20 T cell receptor beta chains sequenced from one sample in a study of glioma-infiltrating T cells after dendritic cell vaccination. Here immunoSEQ multiplex PCR was the method, and the copy in TCRdb shows in-frame clones only, minus some. The repertoire holds tens of thousands of clones, with roughly four fifths as singletons. Time point in this sample: after dendritic cell vaccination, including at tumor progression/relapse. The starting material was blood, obtained after dendritic cell vaccination. The receptors here all came from a human donor with glioblastoma.

The chain has TRBV2 and TRBJ1-2, with 8 bases aligning to TRBD1. In germline, CDR1 is SNHLY, CDR2 FYNNEI. There are 14 residues in the CDR3. The J segment lost 8 bases and the V segment lost 6 bases, leaving 11 bases of the junction unmatched. The CDR3: CASRVDRVAYGYTF. Here the CDR3 DNA reads TGTGCCAGCAGGGTGGACAGGGTTGCCTACGGCTACACCTTC.

The V and J genes are TRBV29-1 and TRBJ2-5, with D possibly being TRBD2 (5 bases). This CDR3 spans 14 amino acids. Germline loops: CDR1 SQVTM, CDR2 ANQGSEA. V lost 2 bases and J lost 0, with 10 bases in between. CDR3 coding DNA: TGCAGCGTTGAATTGGCCGGGGACCAAGAGACCCAGTACTTC. It yields the protein CSVELAGDQETQYF. Full variable domain (missing parts from reference TRBV29-1 and TRBJ2-5): SAVISQKPSRDICQRGTSLTIQCQVDSQVTMMFWYRQQPGQSLTLIATANQGSEATYESGFVIDKFPISRPNLTFSTLTVSNMSPEDSSIYLCSVELAGDQETQYFGPGTRLLVL.

This clone is a singleton in its sample. The chain uses TRBV4-1 and TRBJ1-5; the D is unclear. Germline lookup yields CDR1 MGHRA and CDR2 YSYEKL. This CDR3 has 17 amino acids. With 0 bases removed from V and 0 bases from J, the gap between germline ends came to 12 bases. The CDR3 DNA reads as TGCGCCAGCAGCCAAGATAGAGGAGATCTTAGCAATCAGCCCCAGCATTTT. It translates to CASSQDRGDLSNQPQHF.

The chain recombines TRBV4-1 with TRBJ2-2, with a weak D call TRBD2 (5 bases). The V end was cut by 0 bases, the J end by 7 bases, with 12 bases between. The CDR3 contains 15 residues. The germline V gene encodes CDR1 MGHRA and CDR2 YSYEKL. The CDR3 is CASSQERTGSGELFF. CDR3 DNA sequence: TGCGCCAGCAGCCAAGAAAGGACGGGAAGCGGGGAGCTGTTTTTT.

The chain joins TRBV6-1 to TRBJ2-7; 9 positions match TRBD1. The V and J ends lost 5 bases and 2 bases, in that order; junction bases with no gene match: 1. CDR1 is MNHNS and CDR2 is SASEGT in the germline V gene. This CDR3 is 13 amino acids long. For the CDR3, the DNA is TGTGCCAGCAGTCGGGACAGGGCCTACGAGCAGTACTTC. This codes for CASSRDRAYEQYF.

This clone occurred a few times. V gene TRBV5-1 combines with J gene TRBJ1-2, with D unresolved. Trimming took 4 bases from V and 4 from J, leaving 17 bases between them. CDR1 is SGHRS and CDR2 is YFSETQ in the germline V gene. The CDR3 sequence is 15 residues long. This chain's CDR3 is CASSKPGEDFYGYTF. The CDR3 DNA is TGCGCCAGCAGCAAGCCCGGGGAAGATTTCTATGGCTACACCTTC.

This chain joins TRBV7-9 and TRBJ2-1; D unclear. V was clipped by 4 bases and J by 3 bases, with 7 bases between them. Germline V gene lookup returns CDR1 SEHNR and CDR2 FQNEAQ (reference sequence). The CDR3 totals 13 residues. The CDR3 protein is CASSYTNYNEQFF. CDR3 coding DNA: TGTGCCAGCAGCTATACTAACTACAATGAGCAGTTCTTC. The entire variable domain, with the rest obtained from reference TRBV7-9 and TRBJ2-1, is as follows: DTGVSQNPRHKITKRGQNVTFRCDPISEHNRLYWYRQTLGQGPEFLTYFQNEAQLEKSRLLSDRFSAERPKGSFSTLEIQRTEQGDSAMYLCASSYTNYNEQFFGPGTRLTVL.

The CDR3 DNA reads TGTGCCAGCAGTTACGTGGGGGGGGGATCTAACTATGGCTACACCTTC. Residues: CASSYVGGGSNYGYTF. The rearrangement uses TRBV6-6 and TRBJ1-2; tentative D call: TRBD1 (5 bases). CDR1 is MNHNY and CDR2 is SVGAGI in the germline V gene (reference sequence). V was clipped by 2 bases and J by 0 bases, with 13 bases between them. CDR3 length equals 16 residues.

V gene TRBV7-9 combines with J gene TRBJ1-1, with 8 positions matching TRBD1. The V and J ends lost 2 bases and 2 bases, in that order; junction bases with no gene match: 4. Germline V CDR1 and CDR2: SEHNR, FQNEAQ (reference sequence). The CDR3 runs 15 residues. CDR3 sequence (DNA): TGTGCCAGCAGCTTACCCCAGGGGGCTAACACTGAAGCTTTCTTT. It codes for CASSLPQGANTEAFF.

The rearrangement joins TRBV29-1 to TRBJ1-1; 10 bases agree with TRBD1. The V and J ends lost 7 bases and 8 bases, in that order; junction bases with no gene match: 10. Per germline, CDR1 SQVTM and CDR2 ANQGSEA. The CDR3 is made up of 13 amino acids. Here the CDR3 reads CSGLDRGSREAFF. CDR3 DNA sequence: TGCAGCGGCTTGGACAGGGGGAGTAGGGAAGCTTTCTTT.

This clone occurred a few times. The chain has TRBV5-6 and TRBJ2-1, with D possibly TRBD1 on 5 matching bases. The CDR3 extends over 16 amino acids. V was pared by 3 bases and J by 0 bases, with 13 bases between. CDR1 and CDR2 (germline): SGHDT, YYEEEE. CDR3 bases: TGTGCCAGCAGCTCCCAGGACACGAGCTCCTACAATGAGCAGTTCTTC. As protein: CASSSQDTSSYNEQFF.

This clone has just a few counts. The V and J genes are TRBV7-3 and TRBJ1-2; maybe TRBD1 (6 bases). CDR3 length: 13 residues. CDR1 SGHTA and CDR2 FQGTGA come from the germline V gene. Trimming pared 5 bases from V and 8 bases from J, leaving 15 bases between. For the CDR3, the DNA is TGTGCCAGCAGCCTGCTGTCCAGGGGCGGCTACACCTTC. As protein: CASSLLSRGGYTF.

The rearrangement links TRBV2 to TRBJ1-1, with D uncertain. The V end was cut by 6 bases, the J end by 6 bases, with 14 bases between. There are 13 residues in the CDR3. Germline V gene lookup returns CDR1 SNHLY and CDR2 FYNNEI. CDR3 residues: CASRQRVLSEAFF. The CDR3 coding sequence is TGTGCCAGCAGGCAGAGGGTATTGTCTGAAGCTTTCTTT.

The chain couples TRBV11-3 to TRBJ2-5, with a possible D match to TRBD2 (6 bases). In germline, CDR1 is SGHNT, CDR2 YENEEA. This CDR3 comprises 15 residues. Trimming removed 5 bases from V and 5 bases from J, with 18 bases in between. The CDR3, as DNA: TGTGCCAGCAGCCCCGGTGGGGCGGGGTATGAGACCCAGTACTTC. Translating gives CASSPGGAGYETQYF.

This sequence joins TRBV4-3 and TRBJ1-5; no clear D gene. There are 16 residues in the CDR3. V lost 0 bases and J 6 bases, leaving 15 bases between the germline ends. CDR1 and CDR2 (germline): LGHNA, YSLEER. Here the CDR3 reads CASSQEARGLGQPQHF. Written as DNA, the CDR3 is TGCGCCAGCAGCCAAGAAGCCCGCGGCCTGGGTCAGCCCCAGCATTTT.

This clone has just a few counts. The chain links TRBV19 to TRBJ1-3, with 7 bases fitting TRBD1. The CDR3 spans 16 residues. CDR1 is LNHDA, CDR2 SQIVND, per germline (reference sequence). The trim removed 1 base at V and 4 bases at J, leaving 7 bases unmatched. The CDR3 DNA reads as TGTGCCAGTAGTATAGCGGCTACAGGGGTGGGAAACACCATATATTTT. Protein: CASSIAATGVGNTIYF.

The rearrangement uses TRBV9 and TRBJ1-6; 8 nucleotides match TRBD1. The CDR3 has 15 residues. V lost 5 bases, J lost 5 bases, and 6 bases stayed unmatched. Germline lookup yields CDR1 SGDLS and CDR2 YYNGEE. In DNA form, the CDR3 reads TGTGCCAGCAGTGAAATGGACAGGGATAATTCACCCCTCCACTTT. Encoded protein: CASSEMDRDNSPLHF. The whole variable domain, filled in from reference TRBV9 and TRBJ1-6, reads DSGVTQTPKHLITATGQRVTLRCSPRSGDLSVYWYQQSLDQGLQFLIQYYNGEERAKGNILERFSAQQFPDLHSELNLSSLELGDSALYFCASSEMDRDNSPLHFGNGTRLTVT.

This clone has just a few counts. The chain links TRBV6-6 to TRBJ2-1; 8 nucleotides line up with TRBD2. CDR1 is MNHNY, CDR2 SVGAGI, per germline (reference sequence). V shed 7 bases, J shed 8 bases, and the junction held 16 bases outside the gene matches. The CDR3 is 16 residues long. The CDR3 region is CASKSGGRPGGDEQFF. CDR3 nucleotide sequence: TGTGCCAGCAAAAGCGGGGGCCGACCGGGCGGGGATGAGCAGTTCTTC.

The chain combines TRBV6-5 with TRBJ2-7, with 9 nucleotides matching TRBD1. The trim removed 6 bases at V and 6 bases at J, leaving 9 bases unmatched. There are 14 residues in the CDR3. Germline V gene lookup returns CDR1 MNHEY and CDR2 SVGAGI. CDR3 protein: CASRPRTGGIEQYF. CDR3 bases: TGTGCCAGCAGACCCCGCACAGGGGGCATCGAGCAGTACTTC.

This chain uses TRBV29-1 with TRBJ2-5; D unclear. Germline values: CDR1 SQVTM, CDR2 ANQGSEA. The CDR3 runs to 11 residues. Trimming cost V 4 bases and J 2 bases, with 5 bases left between them. Here the CDR3 reads CSVALQETQYF. CDR3 nucleotides: TGCAGCGTTGCCTTGCAAGAGACCCAGTACTTC.